This TCR beta chain was captured by sequencing in a study of technical replicates of blood from a handful of donors. The data were produced by immunoSEQ multiplex PCR, yet TCRdb's version contains in-frame clones alone and is incomplete. The table records just over 80,000 clones, about 96% of them present only once. Sequencing used T cells isolated from PBMCs. This receptor was taken from a human donor in good health.

CDR3 in amino acids: CASSPSGLLIYEQYF. For the CDR3, the DNA is TGCGCCAGCAGCCCTTCAGGTCTACTCATCTACGAGCAGTACTTC. The chain carries TRBV4-1 and TRBJ2-7; D call uncertain. The CDR3 runs 15 residues. Germline CDR1 reads MGHRA; CDR2 reads YSYEKL. Trimming took off 4 bases at V and 3 bases at J, with 16 bases between the two ends.